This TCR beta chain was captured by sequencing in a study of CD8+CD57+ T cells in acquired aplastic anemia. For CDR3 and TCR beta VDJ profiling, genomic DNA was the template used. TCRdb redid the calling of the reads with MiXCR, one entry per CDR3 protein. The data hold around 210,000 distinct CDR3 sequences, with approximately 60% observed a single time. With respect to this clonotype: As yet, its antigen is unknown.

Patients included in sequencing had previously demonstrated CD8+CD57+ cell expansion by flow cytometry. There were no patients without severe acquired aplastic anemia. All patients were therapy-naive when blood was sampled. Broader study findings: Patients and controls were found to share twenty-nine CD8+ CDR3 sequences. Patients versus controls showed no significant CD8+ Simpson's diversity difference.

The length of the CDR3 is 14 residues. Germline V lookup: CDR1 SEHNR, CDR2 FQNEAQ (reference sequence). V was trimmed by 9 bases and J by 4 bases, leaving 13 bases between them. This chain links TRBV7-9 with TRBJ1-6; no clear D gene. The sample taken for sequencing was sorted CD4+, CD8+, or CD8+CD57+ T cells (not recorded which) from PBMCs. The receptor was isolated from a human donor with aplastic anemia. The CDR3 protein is CASDGASYNSPLHF. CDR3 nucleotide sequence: TGTGCCAGTGATGGAGCGTCATATAATTCACCCCTCCACTTT.